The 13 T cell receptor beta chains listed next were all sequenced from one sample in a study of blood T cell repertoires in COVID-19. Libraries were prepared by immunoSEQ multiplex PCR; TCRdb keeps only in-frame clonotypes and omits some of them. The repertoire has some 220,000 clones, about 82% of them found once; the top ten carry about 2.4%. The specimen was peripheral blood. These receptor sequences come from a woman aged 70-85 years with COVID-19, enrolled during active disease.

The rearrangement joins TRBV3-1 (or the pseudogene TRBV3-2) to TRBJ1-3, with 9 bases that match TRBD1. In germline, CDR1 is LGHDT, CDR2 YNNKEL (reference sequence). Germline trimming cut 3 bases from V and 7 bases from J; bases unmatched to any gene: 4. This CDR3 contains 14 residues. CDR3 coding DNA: TGTGCCAGCAGCCAGGACAGGGGCGGGAACACCATATATTTT. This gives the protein CASSQDRGGNTIYF.

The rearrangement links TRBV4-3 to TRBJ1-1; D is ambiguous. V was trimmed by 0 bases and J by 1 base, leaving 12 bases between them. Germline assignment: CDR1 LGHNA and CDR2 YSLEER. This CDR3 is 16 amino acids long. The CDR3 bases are TGCGCCAGCAGCCAAGATCAGTTCGGAGGGAACACTGAAGCTTTCTTT. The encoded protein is CASSQDQFGGNTEAFF.

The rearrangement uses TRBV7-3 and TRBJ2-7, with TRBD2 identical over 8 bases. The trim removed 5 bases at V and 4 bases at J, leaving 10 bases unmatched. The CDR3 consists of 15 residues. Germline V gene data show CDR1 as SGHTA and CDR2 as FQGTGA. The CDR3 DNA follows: TGTGCCAGCAGCATTAAGCCGGGACTAGAATACGAGCAGTACTTC. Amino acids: CASSIKPGLEYEQYF.

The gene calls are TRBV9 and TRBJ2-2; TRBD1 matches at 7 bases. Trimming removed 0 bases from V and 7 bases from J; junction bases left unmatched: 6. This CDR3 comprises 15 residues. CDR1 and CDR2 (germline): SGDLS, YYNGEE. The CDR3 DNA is TGTGCCAGCAGCGTAGAGGGGGCAGGTGGCGGGGAGCTGTTTTTT. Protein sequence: CASSVEGAGGGELFF.

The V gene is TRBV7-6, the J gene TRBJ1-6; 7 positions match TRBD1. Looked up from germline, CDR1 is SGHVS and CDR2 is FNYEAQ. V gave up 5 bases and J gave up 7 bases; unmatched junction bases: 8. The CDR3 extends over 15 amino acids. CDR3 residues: CASSETGTLNSPLHF. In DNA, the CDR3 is TGTGCCAGCAGCGAGACAGGGACTCTAAATTCACCCCTCCACTTT.

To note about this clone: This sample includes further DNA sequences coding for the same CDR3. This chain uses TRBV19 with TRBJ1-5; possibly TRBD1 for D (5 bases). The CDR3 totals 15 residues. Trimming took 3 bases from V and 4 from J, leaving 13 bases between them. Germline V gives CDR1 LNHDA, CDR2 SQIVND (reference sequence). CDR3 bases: TGTGCCAGTAGTATTCGGGGGACGGGAAATCAGCCCCAGCATTTT. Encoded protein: CASSIRGTGNQPQHF.

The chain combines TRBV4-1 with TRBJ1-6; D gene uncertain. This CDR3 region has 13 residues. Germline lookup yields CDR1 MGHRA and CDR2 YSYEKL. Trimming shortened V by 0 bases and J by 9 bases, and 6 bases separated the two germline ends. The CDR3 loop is CASSQDRGSPLHF. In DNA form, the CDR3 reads TGCGCCAGCAGCCAAGATCGGGGTTCACCCCTCCACTTT.

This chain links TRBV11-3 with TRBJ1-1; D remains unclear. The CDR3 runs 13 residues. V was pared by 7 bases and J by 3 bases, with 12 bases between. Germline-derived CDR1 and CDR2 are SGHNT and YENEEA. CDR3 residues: CASTPGWHTEAFF. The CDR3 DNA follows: TGTGCCAGCACCCCGGGGTGGCACACTGAAGCTTTCTTT. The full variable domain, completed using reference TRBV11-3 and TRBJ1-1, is EAGVVQSPRYKIIEKKQPVAFWCNPISGHNTLYWYLQNLGQGPELLIRYENEEAVDDSQLPKDRFSAERLKGVDSTLKIQPAELGDSAVYLCASTPGWHTEAFFGQGTRLTVV.

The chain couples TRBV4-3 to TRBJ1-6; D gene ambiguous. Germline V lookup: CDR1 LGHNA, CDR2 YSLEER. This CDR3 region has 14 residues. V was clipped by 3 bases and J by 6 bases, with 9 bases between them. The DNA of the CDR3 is TGCGCCAGCAGCCAGGAGGCGGGTAATTCACCCCTCCACTTT. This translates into CASSQEAGNSPLHF.

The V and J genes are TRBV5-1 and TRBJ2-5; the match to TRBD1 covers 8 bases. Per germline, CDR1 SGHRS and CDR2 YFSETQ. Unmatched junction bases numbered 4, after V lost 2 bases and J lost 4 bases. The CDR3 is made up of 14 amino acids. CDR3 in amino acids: CASSLPDRAETQYF. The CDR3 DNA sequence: TGCGCCAGCAGCTTACCGGACAGGGCAGAGACCCAGTACTTC.

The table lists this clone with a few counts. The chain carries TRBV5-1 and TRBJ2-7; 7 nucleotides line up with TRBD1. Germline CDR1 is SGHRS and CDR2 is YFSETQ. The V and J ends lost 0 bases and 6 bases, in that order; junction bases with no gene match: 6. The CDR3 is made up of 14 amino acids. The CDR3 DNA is TGCGCCAGCAGCTTGGACAGGGCAGGGGGCGAGCAGTACTTC. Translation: CASSLDRAGGEQYF.

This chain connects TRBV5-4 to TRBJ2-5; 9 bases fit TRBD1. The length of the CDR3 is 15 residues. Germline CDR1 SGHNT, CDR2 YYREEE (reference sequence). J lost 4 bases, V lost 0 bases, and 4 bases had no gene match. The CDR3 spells CASSLGTGVTETQYF. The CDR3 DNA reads TGTGCCAGCAGCTTGGGGACAGGGGTAACAGAGACCCAGTACTTC.

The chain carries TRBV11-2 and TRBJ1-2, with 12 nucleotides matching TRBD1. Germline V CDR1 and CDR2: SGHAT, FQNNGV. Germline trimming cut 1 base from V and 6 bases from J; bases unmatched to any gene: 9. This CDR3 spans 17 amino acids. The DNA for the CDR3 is TGTGCCAGCAGCTTAGCCGGGACAGGGGGCTGGCTTAATGGCTACACCTTC. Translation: CASSLAGTGGWLNGYTF.